The clone carrying this T cell receptor beta chain has at least ten counts. Its target is not known. J lost 5 bases, V lost 3 bases, and 3 bases had no gene match. The CDR3 consists of 15 residues. Per germline, CDR1 SGHKS and CDR2 YYEKEE (reference sequence). This sample is part of a study of T-cell memory formation after mild COVID-19. Study in general: Largely donor-specific TCR clusters were found. Findings and caveats of the study: Shrinking CD4+ clones were chiefly CM and EM; CD8+ ones were chiefly EMRA. Cross-reactive memory appears to have joined, as suggested by some responding clones showing up in pre-infection memory.

TCR alpha and TCR beta cDNA libraries with sample barcodes and UMIs came from 5'RACE using constant-segment primers. TCRdb passed the 5' RACE reads through MiXCR, listing each CDR3 protein once. The table lists hundreds of thousands of distinct CDR3 sequences, approximately 27% of them singletons, with less than 15% in the top ten. The sequence was collected from an adult woman who had mild COVID-19 (a few samples of this study predate the infection). Cell type and time point are not known. Sequenced sample: PBMCs or a T cell subset sorted from them (not recorded which). The chain carries TRBV5-5 and TRBJ2-2; TRBD1 agrees at 11 bases. This CDR3 reads CASSWDRGGTGELFF. Here the CDR3 DNA reads TGTGCCAGCAGCTGGGACAGGGGGGGGACCGGGGAGCTGTTTTTT.